Each of the 27 T cell receptor beta chains below was sequenced from the same sample in a study of OX40 agonist ivuxolimab in advanced cancers. Using immunoSEQ multiplex PCR, the repertoire was profiled, and TCRdb retains in-frame clones only, with some absent. Among around 65,000 clones listed, 85% to 90% were seen once. This sample comprised CD4+ or CD8+ T cells sorted from blood, obtained in a trial of the OX40 agonist ivuxolimab. These receptors were taken from an adult with an advanced solid tumor such as melanoma, head and neck, liver or kidney cancer.

The genes are TRBV29-1 and TRBJ2-2; 8 nucleotides match TRBD2. Germline V CDR1 and CDR2: SQVTM, ANQGSEA. This CDR3 comprises 17 residues. J lost 0 bases, V lost 5 bases, and 11 bases had no gene match. The CDR3 DNA sequence: TGCAGCGTTCTATTGGGTGCGGGAGGCCCGAACACCGGGGAGCTGTTTTTT. It yields the protein CSVLLGAGGPNTGELFF.

The count of this clone is one. The chain carries TRBV28 and TRBJ1-1, with D maybe TRBD1 (6 bases). Per the germline V gene, CDR1 is MDHEN and CDR2 is SYDVKM. This CDR3 has 14 amino acids. V lost 2 bases, J lost 5 bases, and 12 bases lay in between. CDR3 DNA sequence: TGTGCCAGCAGTTTAGGCACAGGGTTTACTGAAGCTTTCTTT. Translating gives CASSLGTGFTEAFF.

In DNA form, the CDR3 reads TGTGCCACCAGCAGAGATTTCCGGGGTTTCGACCATGGCTACACCTTC. It codes for CATSRDFRGFDHGYTF. The chain couples TRBV15 to TRBJ1-2; D is ambiguous. V lost 0 bases to trimming and J lost 6 bases, with 17 bases between them. The CDR3 runs to 16 residues. Germline lookup yields CDR1 LNHNV and CDR2 YYDKDF (reference sequence).

The chain combines TRBV6-1 with TRBJ2-7; D remains ambiguous. The CDR3 covers 15 residues. Germline V gene data show CDR1 as MNHNS and CDR2 as SASEGT. The ends were cut back, 8 bases at V and 2 bases at J, with 19 bases in the middle. As DNA, the CDR3 is TGTGCCAGCCGCCCCCACTCCCTGAGGCCCTACGAGCAGTACTTC. Translating it yields CASRPHSLRPYEQYF.

The gene calls are TRBV5-1 and TRBJ2-7; D possibly matches TRBD1 or TRBD2 (5 bases each). Per the germline V gene, CDR1 is SGHRS and CDR2 is YFSETQ. The CDR3 runs to 14 residues. Trimming pared 3 bases from V and 2 bases from J, leaving 12 bases between. The CDR3 region has the DNA TGCGCCAGCAGCTGGGACGGAAACCCCTACGAGCAGTACTTC. Translation gives CASSWDGNPYEQYF.

In nucleotides, the CDR3 is TGTGCCAGCAGCTTGGTTGAGGGGCCAGGGTCCGAGCAGTACTTC. Protein: CASSLVEGPGSEQYF. The chain has TRBV5-8 and TRBJ2-7; the D call may be TRBD1 or TRBD2 (5 bases each). Germline-derived CDR1 and CDR2 are SGHTS and YDEGEE. The CDR3 contains 15 residues. With 0 bases removed from V and 6 bases from J, the gap between germline ends came to 16 bases.

This chain joins TRBV28 and TRBJ2-7; the match to TRBD2 covers 8 bases. The CDR3 has 16 residues. Germline loops: CDR1 MDHEN, CDR2 SYDVKM. The trim removed 5 bases at V and 4 bases at J, leaving 13 bases unmatched. CDR3 region: CASSAHRERELYEQYF. CDR3 nucleotide sequence: TGTGCCAGCAGTGCCCACAGGGAGCGGGAGCTATACGAGCAGTACTTC.

V is TRBV27 and J is TRBJ2-3; a possible D gene is TRBD2 (6 bases). CDR1 is MNHEY and CDR2 is SMNVEV in the germline V gene (reference sequence). V was trimmed by 3 bases and J by 7 bases, leaving 14 bases between them. The CDR3 spans 14 residues. CDR3 amino acids: CASSFTSYSHTQYF. The CDR3 nucleotides are TGTGCCAGCAGTTTCACTAGCTACTCCCATACGCAGTATTTT.

This sequence joins TRBV6-4 and TRBJ2-7; no reliable D call. There are 13 residues in the CDR3. Trimming pared 1 base from V and 2 bases from J, leaving 6 bases between. Looked up from germline, CDR1 is MRHNA and CDR2 is SNTAGT. CDR3 sequence reads: CASSDLEPYEQYF. DNA for the CDR3: TGTGCCAGCAGTGACTTGGAGCCCTACGAGCAGTACTTC.

The chain links TRBV28 to TRBJ2-7, with D perhaps matching TRBD1 or TRBD2 (5 bases each). V shed 5 bases and J shed 3 bases, with 20 bases lying between them. This CDR3 comprises 16 residues. The germline V gene has CDR1 MDHEN and CDR2 SYDVKM. CDR3 nucleotide sequence: TGTGCCAGCAGTCGCTTCAGGGACGGAGATTTCTACGAGCAGTACTTC. This sequence encodes CASSRFRDGDFYEQYF. The whole variable domain, remainder taken from reference TRBV28 and TRBJ2-7, is DVKVTQSSRYLVKRTGEKVFLECVQDMDHENMFWYRQDPGLGLRLIYFSYDVKMKEKGDIPEGYSVSREKKERFSLILESASTNQTSMYLCASSRFRDGDFYEQYFGPGTRLTVT.

The rearrangement uses TRBV11-2 and TRBJ2-1; TRBD2 aligns across 10 bases. The CDR3 length is 14 residues. Germline V CDR1 and CDR2: SGHAT, FQNNGV. Trimming took 1 base from V and 9 from J; bases not matched to a gene: 3. CDR3 loop: CASSLASGSFEQFF. CDR3 DNA: TGTGCCAGCAGCTTAGCTAGCGGGAGCTTTGAGCAGTTCTTC.

CDR3 bases: TGTGCCAGCTCACCCGGGACAACGACAATGGATACGCAGTATTTT. This sequence encodes CASSPGTTTMDTQYF. V and J are TRBV18 and TRBJ2-3; a weak D match, TRBD1 (6 bases). From germline, CDR1 is KGHSH and CDR2 LQKENI. The CDR3 is made up of 15 amino acids. The V end lost 3 bases, the J end lost 6 bases, and 16 bases lay between the germline ends.

The chain joins TRBV2 to TRBJ2-2; D is perhaps TRBD1 (5 bases). CDR3 length: 14 amino acids. Germline V gene sequence: CDR1 SNHLY, CDR2 FYNNEI. Trimming cost V 10 bases and J 2 bases, with 14 bases left between them. The CDR3 loop reads CAKGGAANTGELFF. As DNA, the CDR3 is TGTGCCAAGGGTGGGGCGGCTAACACCGGGGAGCTGTTTTTT.

The chain has TRBV6-5 and TRBJ2-7, with a tentative D call TRBD1 (8 bases). The germline V gene has CDR1 MNHEY and CDR2 SVGAGI. The CDR3 sequence is 14 residues long. V gave up 6 bases and J gave up 1 base, with 13 bases separating them. The CDR3 nucleotides read TGTGCCAGCAGCCACAGGGGGGGTTCCTACGAGCAGTACTTC. The encoded protein is CASSHRGGSYEQYF.

The chain combines TRBV7-8 with TRBJ2-1, with 8 positions matching TRBD1. J was trimmed by 4 bases and V by 4 bases; bases with no gene match: 6. The CDR3 is made up of 15 amino acids. CDR1 and CDR2 from the germline V gene are SGHVS and FQNEAQ. The CDR3 loop reads CASSSGTGRYNEQFF. The CDR3, as DNA: TGTGCCAGCAGCTCCGGGACAGGAAGGTACAATGAGCAGTTCTTC.

This chain joins TRBV19 and TRBJ1-5; perhaps TRBD1 as D (6 bases). The CDR3 length is 16 residues. From germline, CDR1 is LNHDA and CDR2 SQIVND (reference sequence). Trimming shortened V by 5 bases and J by 2 bases, and 16 bases separated the two germline ends. Here the CDR3 DNA reads TGTGCCAGTAGTGCCGCCAGGGGCCGGGGCAATCAGCCCCAGCATTTT. Translated: CASSAARGRGNQPQHF.

This chain links TRBV2 with TRBJ2-3, with 9 nucleotides matching TRBD2. Germline V gene lookup returns CDR1 SNHLY and CDR2 FYNNEI. V lost 10 bases and J lost 4; bases outside the gene matches: 9. The CDR3 runs 14 residues. CDR3 in DNA: TGTGCCATCATAGTGCGGGAGGGCTCAGATACGCAGTATTTT. This sequence encodes CAIIVREGSDTQYF.

A single count supports this clone. The rearrangement joins TRBV6-1 to TRBJ1-5, with TRBD1 matching 10 bases. Looked up from germline, CDR1 is MNHNS and CDR2 is SASEGT. This CDR3 has 16 amino acids. Unmatched junction bases numbered 6, after V lost 3 bases and J lost 4 bases. CDR3 region: CASSDPGQGRNQPQHF. The DNA for the CDR3 is TGTGCCAGCAGTGACCCGGGACAGGGGCGTAATCAGCCCCAGCATTTT.

The chain couples TRBV28 to TRBJ1-1, with D hard to call. In germline, CDR1 is MDHEN, CDR2 SYDVKM. The CDR3 covers 12 residues. V was shortened by 5 bases and J by 4 bases, with 8 bases between the two germline ends. The CDR3 here is CASSRVATEAFF. For the CDR3, the DNA is TGTGCCAGCAGTCGAGTGGCCACTGAAGCTTTCTTT.

A word on this clone: An end of the junction does not agree with germline; a read error may underlie this. The V call is TRBV7-7, the J call TRBJ2-1, with a possible D match to TRBD1 (8 bases). CDR1 and CDR2 (germline): SSHAT, FNYEAQ (reference sequence). This CDR3 is built from 15 residues. DNA for the CDR3: TGTGCTAGCAGCCCCGGACAGGGAGGGTGGGTTGAGCAGTTCTTC. Translating it yields CASSPGQGGWVEQFF.

This rearrangement joins TRBV11-2 to TRBJ2-7; D ambiguous. This CDR3 spans 13 amino acids. Trimming took off 2 bases at V and 6 bases at J, with 11 bases between the two ends. Germline V gene sequence: CDR1 SGHAT, CDR2 FQNNGV. This CDR3 is CASSLSGFGEQYF. The CDR3 region has the DNA TGTGCCAGCAGCTTATCTGGTTTTGGCGAGCAGTACTTC.

CDR3 DNA sequence: TGTGCCAGCAGTTACGCGGGAAGGGAGTCAGATACGCAGTATTTT. It specifies CASSYAGRESDTQYF. The V gene is TRBV6-5, the J gene TRBJ2-3; D may be TRBD2 (6 bases). The V and J ends lost 2 bases and 4 bases respectively, with 13 bases between them. Germline V gene lookup returns CDR1 MNHEY and CDR2 SVGAGI. The CDR3 is made up of 15 amino acids.

There are a few counts of this clone. V and J are TRBV11-3 and TRBJ2-7; no definite D call. The CDR3 extends over 11 amino acids. Germline V lookup: CDR1 SGHNT, CDR2 YENEEA. Trimming cost V 4 bases and J 3 bases, with 4 bases left between them. CDR3 residues: CASSYYYEQYF. The DNA of the CDR3 is TGTGCCAGCAGCTACTACTACGAGCAGTACTTC.

The V gene is TRBV4-1, the J gene TRBJ1-1; 11 bases are shared with TRBD1. This CDR3 is 18 amino acids long. Per the germline V gene, CDR1 is MGHRA and CDR2 is YSYEKL. J lost 6 bases, V lost 4 bases, and 16 bases had no gene match. The CDR3: CASSPRGQGGSLRAEAFF. The CDR3 coding sequence is TGCGCCAGCAGCCCTCGGGGACAGGGGGGGAGTCTTCGCGCTGAAGCTTTCTTT.

This clone has only one observation. This sequence joins TRBV2 and TRBJ2-7; 11 nucleotides line up with TRBD2. Germline assignment: CDR1 SNHLY and CDR2 FYNNEI. The CDR3 is 16 residues long. J was trimmed by 6 bases and V by 3 bases; bases with no gene match: 10. CDR3 in amino acids: CASSEAILAGAIEQYF. The CDR3 nucleotides read TGTGCCAGCAGTGAGGCGATACTAGCGGGAGCTATCGAGCAGTACTTC.

V gene TRBV7-3 combines with J gene TRBJ2-1; the D gene is possibly TRBD2 (6 bases). This CDR3 is built from 23 residues. Per the germline V gene, CDR1 is SGHTA and CDR2 is FQGTGA. The V and J ends lost 1 base and 0 bases respectively, with 31 bases between them. CDR3 sequence: CASSLIPPGYVSRDQRSYNEQFF. The CDR3 DNA is TGTGCCAGCAGCTTAATTCCCCCCGGATATGTCTCGCGGGATCAACGCTCCTACAATGAGCAGTTCTTC. The entire variable domain, with the rest obtained from reference TRBV7-3 and TRBJ2-1, is as follows: GAGVSQTPSNKVTEKGKYVELRCDPISGHTALYWYRQSLGQGPEFLIYFQGTGAADDSGLPNDRFFAVRPEGSVSTLKIQRTERGDSAVYLCASSLIPPGYVSRDQRSYNEQFFGPGTRLTVL.

Details on this clone: A much larger clone lies one base from this, so it may be a read error. The J gene is TRBJ1-1, the V gene TRBV25-1; D uncertain. The germline V gene has CDR1 MGHDK and CDR2 SYGVNS. Between the trimmed V and J ends, which lost 1 base and 1 base, there was a span of 4 bases. This CDR3 has 13 amino acids. In DNA form, the CDR3 reads TGTGCCAGCAGTGAATCAGGGAACACTGAAGCTTTCTTT. Residues: CASSESGNTEAFF. Complete variable domain (other parts from reference TRBV25-1 and TRBJ1-1): EADIYQTPRYLVIGTGKKITLECSQTMGHDKMYWYQQDPGMELHLIHYSYGVNSTEKGDLSSESTVSRIRTEHFPLTLESARPSHTSQYLCASSESGNTEAFFGQGTRLTVV.